Below, 9 T cell receptor beta chains from the same sample are listed, as sequenced in a study of T cell responses to AZD1222 COVID-19 vaccine. This table comes from immunoSEQ multiplex PCR, and its TCRdb copy is limited to in-frame clones, with some not included. The sample lists some 150,000 clones, more than 80% occurring once. The sample here was peripheral blood, taken on day 0 of MenACWY control vaccination. The receptors originated from an adult in good health.

The chain has TRBV15 and TRBJ2-1; a weak D match, TRBD2 (6 bases). The CDR3 sequence is 14 residues long. V lost 1 base and J 4 bases, leaving 8 bases between the germline ends. Germline CDR1 reads LNHNV; CDR2 reads YYDKDF (reference sequence). The CDR3 loop is CATSRGTTYNEQFF. The CDR3 DNA reads TGTGCCACCAGCAGAGGGACTACTTACAATGAGCAGTTCTTC. Together with reference TRBV15 and TRBJ2-1, the CDR3 gives the full variable domain: DAMVIQNPRYQVTQFGKPVTLSCSQTLNHNVMYWYQQKSSQAPKLLFHYYDKDFNNEADTPDNFQSRRPNTSFCFLDIRSPGLGDTAMYLCATSRGTTYNEQFFGPGTRLTVL.

As DNA, the CDR3 is TGTGCCAGCAGTACCGGGACAGGGAGTAGAGAGACCCAGTACTTC. Translation: CASSTGTGSRETQYF. The rearrangement uses TRBV2 and TRBJ2-5; the match to TRBD1 covers 9 bases. From germline, CDR1 is SNHLY and CDR2 FYNNEI. The CDR3 extends over 15 amino acids. The ends lost 5 bases at V and 4 bases at J; junction bases unmatched: 8.

The gene calls are TRBV18 and TRBJ2-5; possibly TRBD2 for D (5 bases). Germline V gene data show CDR1 as KGHSH and CDR2 as LQKENI. Deletions cut 3 bases from V and 2 bases from J, with 7 bases between. The length of the CDR3 is 13 residues. In nucleotides, the CDR3 is TGTGCCAGCTCACCGGGCGGGCAAGAGACCCAGTACTTC. Its translation: CASSPGGQETQYF.

V and J are TRBV11-2 and TRBJ2-1, with TRBD1 as a possible D gene (5 bases). CDR1 and CDR2 from the germline V gene are SGHAT and FQNNGV. Trimming removed 6 bases at V and 7 bases at J, with 13 bases between. The CDR3 has 13 residues. The CDR3 region is CASRRQPGNEQFF. Written as DNA, the CDR3 is TGTGCCAGCAGACGACAGCCCGGGAATGAGCAGTTCTTC.

This chain connects TRBV5-1 to TRBJ2-3, with 9 bases identical to TRBD1. CDR1 and CDR2 (germline): SGHRS, YFSETQ. J gave up 3 bases and V 3 bases, and 5 bases lay outside the gene matches. This CDR3 is built from 15 residues. CDR3 loop: CASSYTDRGTDTQYF. For the CDR3, the DNA is TGCGCCAGCAGCTACACGGACAGGGGTACAGATACGCAGTATTTT.

Only a few counts were recorded for this clone. The chain combines TRBV28 with TRBJ1-1; TRBD1 matches 7 bases. This CDR3 contains 15 residues. V was pared by 7 bases and J by 1 base, with 9 bases of the junction left unmatched. Germline-derived CDR1 and CDR2 are MDHEN and SYDVKM. The CDR3 spells CASTPIDRENTEAFF. Here the CDR3 DNA reads TGTGCCAGCACCCCTATCGACAGGGAGAACACTGAAGCTTTCTTT. Full variable domain (missing parts from reference TRBV28 and TRBJ1-1): DVKVTQSSRYLVKRTGEKVFLECVQDMDHENMFWYRQDPGLGLRLIYFSYDVKMKEKGDIPEGYSVSREKKERFSLILESASTNQTSMYLCASTPIDRENTEAFFGQGTRLTVV.

The gene calls are TRBV15 and TRBJ1-1; D not resolved. This CDR3 is built from 12 residues. V was pared by 6 bases and J by 4 bases, with 9 bases between. CDR1 is LNHNV and CDR2 is YYDKDF in the germline V gene (reference sequence). The CDR3 coding sequence is TGTGCCACCAGTCGGGATCGCACTGAAGCTTTCTTT. Translating gives CATSRDRTEAFF.

The chain recombines TRBV27 with TRBJ2-5; tentative D call: TRBD2 (8 bases). Between the trimmed V and J ends, which lost 5 bases and 2 bases, there was a span of 15 bases. Germline CDR1 and CDR2: MNHEY and SMNVEV (reference sequence). The CDR3 totals 15 residues. The CDR3: CASSGGGGGQETQYF. In nucleotides, the CDR3 is TGTGCCAGCAGTGGAGGGGGCGGGGGGCAAGAGACCCAGTACTTC.

The V call is TRBV5-1, the J call TRBJ2-7, with 12 nucleotides matching TRBD2. The CDR3 consists of 16 residues. The V and J ends lost 0 bases and 2 bases, in that order; junction bases with no gene match: 3. Germline V gene lookup returns CDR1 SGHRS and CDR2 YFSETQ. The CDR3 DNA reads as TGCGCCAGCAGCTTGGCGAGGACTAGCGGGACCTACGAGCAGTACTTC. This translates into CASSLARTSGTYEQYF.